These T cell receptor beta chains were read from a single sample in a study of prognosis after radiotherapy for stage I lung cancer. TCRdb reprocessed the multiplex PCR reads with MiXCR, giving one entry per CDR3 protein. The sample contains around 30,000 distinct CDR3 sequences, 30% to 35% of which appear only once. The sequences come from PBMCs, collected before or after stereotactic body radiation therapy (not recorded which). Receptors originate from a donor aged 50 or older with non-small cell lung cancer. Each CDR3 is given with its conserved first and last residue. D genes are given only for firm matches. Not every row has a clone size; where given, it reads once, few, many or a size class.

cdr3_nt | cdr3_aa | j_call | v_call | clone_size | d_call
TGTGCCAGCAGTTTTTTTTCAGGACCCGGGGAGCTGTTTTTT | CASSFFSGPGELFF | TRBJ2-2 | TRBV12-3/TRBV12-4 | . | .
TGTGCCAGCAGCCATGAGGGAGCTACCCAAGAGACCCAGTACTTC | CASSHEGATQETQYF | TRBJ2-5 | TRBV4-2 | many | .
TGTGCCAGCAGCCCTGGACAGGGCGCAGGAACTAATGAAAAACTGTTTTTT | CASSPGQGAGTNEKLFF | TRBJ1-4 | TRBV7-9 | many | TRBD1
TGTGCCAGCAGTTTAGGGAGGGTGGACGAGCAGTACTTC | CASSLGRVDEQYF | TRBJ2-7 | TRBV12-3/TRBV12-4 | many | .
TGCGCCAGCGGCCAAAATATTCAAGAGACCCAGTACTTC | CASGQNIQETQYF | TRBJ2-5 | TRBV4-1 | . | .
TGTGCCAGCAGAGGCAGGGGTGCTCTCGGCGGCTACACCTTC | CASRGRGALGGYTF | TRBJ1-2 | TRBV2 | many | .
TGCAGTGCTAGACCGACAGGGAGAACCGGGGAGCTGTTTTTT | CSARPTGRTGELFF | TRBJ2-2 | TRBV20-1 | many | TRBD1
TGTGCTAGTGGTTTTAACACAGAGGCGGCTTTCTTT | CASGFNTEAAFF | TRBJ1-1 | TRBV12-5 | many | .
TGTGCCAGCAGCCGGTACTTGACAGGGAACACCGGGGAGCTGTTTTTT | CASSRYLTGNTGELFF | TRBJ2-2 | TRBV7-9 | many | .
TGTGCCAGCAGTCAGGACAGGGGGTTGGAGACCCAGTACTTC | CASSQDRGLETQYF | TRBJ2-5 | TRBV11-2 | few | TRBD1
TGCGCCAGCAGCCCGCTTTGGACAGCGGTTTCGAACTATGGCTACACCTTC | CASSPLWTAVSNYGYTF | TRBJ1-2 | TRBV5-1 | . | .
TGTGCCAGTAGGGGACAGAGAGTCCTTGATACGCAGTATTTT | CASRGQRVLDTQYF | TRBJ2-3 | TRBV19 | many | TRBD1
TGCGCCAGCAGCTGGGGTATACGCTCTGGGGCCAACGTCCTGACTTTC | CASSWGIRSGANVLTF | TRBJ2-6 | TRBV5-1 | many | .
TGTGCCAGCAGTTCCTCGACTGGGGGCACAGATACGCAGTATTTT | CASSSSTGGTDTQYF | TRBJ2-3 | TRBV28 | . | .
TGTGCCAGCAGTGACCAGGCCAGTAACATTCAGTACTTC | CASSDQASNIQYF | TRBJ2-4 | TRBV6-4 | few | .
TGTGCCATAGACAGGGGAGCCGTGGAGCTGTTTTTT | CAIDRGAVELFF | TRBJ2-2 | TRBV10-3 | . | TRBD1
TGTGCCAGCTCACCATACACAGCCCCTAATGAAAAACTGTTTTTT | CASSPYTAPNEKLFF | TRBJ1-4 | TRBV18 | many | .
TGTGCCAGCAGTTACTCACGTCAGCAGGCTTGCAATCAGCCCCAGCATTTT | CASSYSRQQACNQPQHF | TRBJ1-5 | TRBV6-5 | . | .
TGTGCCACCAGTGACCGGGGACTAGCGGGGACTTACGAGCAGTACTTC | CATSDRGLAGTYEQYF | TRBJ2-7 | TRBV24-1 | many | TRBD2
TGTGCCAGCAGCGTAGCGGATATCTCTGGAAACACCATATATTTT | CASSVADISGNTIYF | TRBJ1-3 | TRBV9 | many | .
TGTGCCAGCCGAGCGGGACACACAGATACGCAGTATTTT | CASRAGHTDTQYF | TRBJ2-3 | TRBV19 | . | .
TGTGCCAGCAGTTTAAAGCTGAAAGCTTTCTTT | CASSLKLKAFF | TRBJ1-1 | TRBV28 | . | .
TGTGCCAGCAGCTTATTCGGGCAAGCACATGAACAGTTCTTC | CASSLFGQAHEQFF | TRBJ2-1 | TRBV7-9 | . | .
TGCGCCAGCAGCCAAGCACAGGGGTTCGCCTACGAGCAGTACTTC | CASSQAQGFAYEQYF | TRBJ2-7 | TRBV4-1 | many | TRBD1
TGTGCCAGCAGTGGAACGGGACAGGGGCTCAGGATGCCCCAGCATTTT | CASSGTGQGLRMPQHF | TRBJ1-5 | TRBV6-4 | once | TRBD1
TGTGCCAGCAGGCCGGGACAGGGAGCACTACTTAATGAAAAACTGTTTTTT | CASRPGQGALLNEKLFF | TRBJ1-4 | TRBV11-2 | many | TRBD1
TGTGCCAGCAGCTTAAACGGCTACAATGAGCAGTTCTTC | CASSLNGYNEQFF | TRBJ2-1 | TRBV7-3 | many | .
TGTGCCAGCAGTGAAGCACTAGCGGCCTACGAGCAATACTTC | CASSEALAAYEQYF | TRBJ2-7 | TRBV6-1 | . | TRBD2
TGTGCCAGCAGCCCCCGGGAAGCAGGGAATGAAAAACTGTTTTTT | CASSPREAGNEKLFF | TRBJ1-4 | TRBV7-2 | . | .
TGTGCCAGCAGCTTAGTTCTGCAAGGATGCGAGCGGTACTTC | CASSLVLQGCERYF | TRBJ2-7 | TRBV11-2 | . | .
TGTGCCAGCAGTGGACGGGGAGATAATTCACCCCTCCACTTT | CASSGRGDNSPLHF | TRBJ1-6 | TRBV6-2/TRBV6-3 | medium-sized | .
TGTGCCAGCGTTAGCCTGAATAATCCACCCCTCCACTTT | CASVSLNNPPLHF | TRBJ1-6 | TRBV2 | . | .
TGTGCCAGCAGCTCTAACAGAGTCAAGGAGTGGTACGAGCAGTACTTC | CASSSNRVKEWYEQYF | TRBJ2-7 | TRBV7-2 | many | .
. | CASSVGWGALTYEKYF | TRBJ2-7 | TRBV12-3/TRBV12-4 | . | .
TGTGCCAGCAGCTTACGAGGGGGCAACAATGAGCAGTTCTTC | CASSLRGGNNEQFF | TRBJ2-1 | TRBV7-3 | many | TRBD1
TGTGCCAGCAGTACCCCCCCCCTCTACGAGCAGTACTTC | CASSTPPLYEQYF | TRBJ2-7 | TRBV6-1 | many | .
TGTGCCAGCAGTCAACGACATAGCTCACCCCTCCACTTT | CASSQRHSSPLHF | TRBJ1-6 | TRBV6-1 | medium-sized | .
TGTGCCATCAGTGAGTCGACCCCTAGTAGTGCCTGGGAGCAGTACTTC | CAISESTPSSAWEQYF | TRBJ2-7 | TRBV10-3 | many | .
TGTGCCAGCAGTCGCGGGACTAGCGTGATATTAAATGAGCAGTTCTTC | CASSRGTSVILNEQFF | TRBJ2-1 | TRBV27 | . | TRBD2
TGTGCCAGCAGTTGGGACAGCTCTGGGGCCAACGTCCTGACTTTC | CASSWDSSGANVLTF | TRBJ2-6 | TRBV6-5 | . | TRBD1
TGTGCCAGCAGCTTCGGCAGGATCGCCTACGAGCAGTACTTC | CASSFGRIAYEQYF | TRBJ2-7 | TRBV7-9 | many | .
TGTGCCAGCAGCCGTGGGGCAGGGGCTGGAAACACCATATATTTT | CASSRGAGAGNTIYF | TRBJ1-3 | TRBV3-1 | many | .
TGCGCCAGCAGCCTCCGGGGTCGGGCAGGGGAGGGCGAGCAGTACTTC | CASSLRGRAGEGEQYF | TRBJ2-7 | TRBV5-1 | many | .
TGCGCCAGCAGCCACGACAGGGGTTACGAGCAGTACTTC | CASSHDRGYEQYF | TRBJ2-7 | TRBV4-1 | many | TRBD1
TGTGCCAGCAGTTTGTCCGGGAACCCCTACAATGAGCAGTTCTTC | CASSLSGNPYNEQFF | TRBJ2-1 | TRBV27 | many | .